The clone carrying this T cell receptor beta chain was picked up a small number of times. Its target is not known. V lost 4 bases and J lost 3; bases outside the gene matches: 9. Germline V gives CDR1 LGHDT, CDR2 YNNKEL (reference sequence). This CDR3 spans 15 amino acids. The record originates from a study of post-analysis software for immune sequencing data. On the study more broadly: The study covered relapsing-remitting, secondary progressive and progressive-relapsing courses of multiple sclerosis. Whole-study findings and limits: Comparison of patients with controls showed five TRBV segments more frequent in patients, TRBV5-6, TRBV5-1 and TRBV20-1 among them. Normalized Chao1 diversity was significantly lower in multiple sclerosis patients than in controls. F-measure co-clustering was strong for batch-matched samples.

The library was made from cDNA and included unique molecular identifiers. Input of about 0.85 to 10 million T cells yielded approximately 500,000 cDNA molecules. TCRdb reprocessed the PCR reads via MiXCR and lists one record per CDR3 protein. The sample has roughly 700,000 distinct CDR3 sequences, roughly 30% seen once. This TCR was recovered from a girl aged 10-17 years with multiple sclerosis. Sequenced input: blood. The chain joins TRBV3-1 to TRBJ2-7; TRBD2 agrees at 7 bases. CDR3 sequence reads: CASSPRAGVRYEQYF. The CDR3 DNA sequence: TGTGCCAGCAGCCCAAGGGCGGGAGTACGCTACGAGCAGTACTTC.